Listed below are T cell receptor beta chains from one sample, sequenced in a study of beta chain features in type 1 diabetes. Data came from immunoSEQ multiplex PCR; TCRdb stores just in-frame clones and leaves some out. The top ten hold more than 0.45% of the sample, which has around 150,000 clones, about 9% seen once. Material for sequencing was central memory CD4+ T cells from blood. Receptor source: a woman under 30 with type 1 diabetes. CDR3s include the opening cysteine and the closing phenylalanine or tryptophan.

j_gene	v_gene	CDR3aa
TRBJ2-1	TRBV18	CASSPAHLYNEQFF
TRBJ1-2	TRBV11-2	CASSLDGQFYGYTF
TRBJ2-7	TRBV7-2	CASSPGLFSYEQYF
TRBJ2-1	TRBV9	CASSGGLLNEQFF
TRBJ1-1	TRBV9	CASSIQPHLTEAFF
TRBJ2-5	TRBV28	CASNGETQYF
TRBJ1-5	TRBV7-2	CASSLGALSNQPQHF
TRBJ2-5	TRBV7-2	CASSLGQGMRTQYF
TRBJ2-1	TRBV30	CAWDRDRVPFGQFF
TRBJ1-2	TRBV4-3	CASSQVFAGPTNYGYTF
TRBJ1-3	TRBV28	CASIPNSGNTIYF
TRBJ2-1	TRBV5-1	CASNKETASSYNEQFF
TRBJ1-5	TRBV15	CATSRIDRVQDQPQHF
TRBJ2-5	TRBV11-2	CASSLGPDRVGETQYF
TRBJ2-1	TRBV2	CASAGTSGSNEQFF
TRBJ2-7	TRBV18	CASSPPGAYEQYF
TRBJ2-7	TRBV7-9	CASRRDSYEQYF
TRBJ2-1	TRBV7-3	CASSTSNEQFF
TRBJ2-1	TRBV2	CASSGGLAVSEQFF
TRBJ2-7	TRBV27	CASSWGDEQYF
TRBJ1-5	TRBV19	CASSIPGFGQPQHF
TRBJ2-7	TRBV14	CASSHGGEQYF